These 28 T cell receptor beta chains were sequenced from one sample in a study of blood T cell repertoires in COVID-19. Only in-frame clones appear in the TCRdb table, and some are missing; sequencing was by immunoSEQ multiplex PCR. The sample lists roughly 150,000 clones; 70% to 90% were seen once. The sequencing sample was made of peripheral blood. The receptors derive from a human donor in a cohort sampled during active COVID-19.

The chain employs TRBV28 and TRBJ1-5; D call uncertain. V lost 7 bases and J lost 2, with 6 bases in between. CDR1 MDHEN and CDR2 SYDVKM come from the germline V gene. The CDR3 has 12 residues. The chain's CDR3 is CASMEGNQPQHF. The CDR3 DNA reads TGTGCCAGCATGGAGGGCAATCAGCCCCAGCATTTT.

The chain combines TRBV7-9 with TRBJ1-6; possibly TRBD1 for D (5 bases). In germline, CDR1 is SEHNR, CDR2 FQNEAQ (reference sequence). V dropped 3 bases and J dropped 8 bases, with 11 bases sitting between them. This CDR3 comprises 14 residues. In DNA form, the CDR3 reads TGTGCCAGCAGCTTGGGCCAGGGTGATTCACCCCTCCACTTT. It yields the protein CASSLGQGDSPLHF.

This clone was recorded only once. CDR3 sequence (DNA): TGCGCCAGCAGCTCAGATGGACAGGGAGGCTATGGCTACACCTTC. It specifies CASSSDGQGGYGYTF. The V and J genes are TRBV5-1 and TRBJ1-2; 8 nucleotides match TRBD1. V was clipped by 3 bases and J by 4 bases; unmatched bases: 8. The CDR3 loop spans 15 amino acids. Germline lookup yields CDR1 SGHRS and CDR2 YFSETQ.

The chain is built from TRBV7-6 and TRBJ2-1; TRBD1 might be the D (5 bases). Looked up from germline, CDR1 is SGHVS and CDR2 is FNYEAQ. The CDR3 length is 14 residues. V was cut by 5 bases and J by 4 bases, with 12 bases left in between. This chain's CDR3 is CASSPGSDYNEQFF. Here the CDR3 DNA reads TGTGCCAGCAGCCCAGGGTCCGATTACAATGAGCAGTTCTTC.

In its sample, this clone was seen once. The chain uses TRBV30 and TRBJ2-3, with TRBD1 matching over 8 bases. With 0 bases clipped from V and 4 bases from J, the junction kept 6 bases outside the gene matches. Germline-derived CDR1 and CDR2 are GTSNPN and SVGIG (reference sequence). The CDR3 runs 15 residues. The CDR3 loop reads CAWSVLGQGADTQYF. The CDR3 DNA follows: TGTGCCTGGAGTGTACTCGGACAGGGAGCAGATACGCAGTATTTT.

The chain uses TRBV27 and TRBJ2-7; D might be TRBD1 (6 bases). The V gene lost 3 bases and the J gene lost 3 bases, with 15 bases spanning the gap. Per the germline V gene, CDR1 is MNHEY and CDR2 is SMNVEV (reference sequence). CDR3 length equals 15 residues. The DNA for the CDR3 is TGTGCCAGCAGTTTGGGGGCAGGGTCCATCTACGAGCAGTACTTC. Its translation is CASSLGAGSIYEQYF.

This clone was picked up one time. The chain carries TRBV19 and TRBJ2-3; D might be TRBD2 (6 bases). The CDR3 runs 15 residues. V lost 5 bases and J 4 bases, leaving 16 bases between the germline ends. Germline CDR1 reads LNHDA; CDR2 reads SQIVND (reference sequence). CDR3 loop: CASSAAVDYSDTQYF. CDR3 in DNA: TGTGCCAGTAGTGCTGCGGTGGACTACTCAGATACGCAGTATTTT.

The chain employs TRBV10-3 and TRBJ1-3, with D possibly matching TRBD1 (6 bases). Germline V gene lookup returns CDR1 ENHRY and CDR2 SYGVKD. The CDR3 runs to 13 residues. V was pared by 4 bases and J by 7 bases, with 11 bases between. CDR3 residues: CAISVTGTNTIYF. CDR3 in DNA: TGTGCCATCAGTGTTACAGGGACGAACACCATATATTTT.

The CDR3 sequence is CAWNPTGTSKSYEQYF. CDR3 bases: TGTGCCTGGAACCCGACCGGGACTAGCAAAAGCTACGAGCAGTACTTC. The V gene is TRBV30, the J gene TRBJ2-7; TRBD2 matches at 9 bases. Trimming took 4 bases from V and 3 from J; bases not matched to a gene: 13. This CDR3 is 16 amino acids long. In germline, CDR1 is GTSNPN, CDR2 SVGIG (reference sequence).

The V call is TRBV7-2, the J call TRBJ2-5, with D maybe TRBD2 (5 bases). From germline, CDR1 is SGHTA and CDR2 FQGNSA. This CDR3 region has 15 residues. Trimming shortened V by 3 bases and J by 5 bases, and 16 bases separated the two germline ends. CDR3: CASSFGPSGGETQYF. The CDR3 DNA is TGTGCCAGCAGCTTCGGACCAAGCGGCGGGGAGACCCAGTACTTC.

The genes are TRBV7-6 and TRBJ2-6, with D perhaps TRBD1 (5 bases). CDR1 is SGHVS, CDR2 FNYEAQ, per germline. The CDR3 is made up of 14 amino acids. V lost 4 bases and J 4 bases, leaving 8 bases between the germline ends. This CDR3 is CASSSNRGANVLTF. DNA of the CDR3: TGTGCCAGCAGCTCTAACAGGGGGGCCAACGTCCTGACTTTC.

This clone was observed once. The chain couples TRBV4-1 to TRBJ1-2, with 10 positions matching TRBD1. This CDR3 is built from 16 residues. From germline, CDR1 is MGHRA and CDR2 YSYEKL. Trimming at V came to 1 base and at J to 11 bases, leaving 13 bases not matched to a gene. The CDR3 sequence is CASSQVGKSTGGEYTF. DNA for the CDR3: TGCGCCAGCAGCCAAGTTGGGAAATCGACAGGGGGCGAGTACACCTTC.

J is TRBJ2-5 and V is TRBV4-3; 7 nucleotides match TRBD2. The trim removed 4 bases at V and 4 bases at J, leaving 9 bases unmatched. From germline, CDR1 is LGHNA and CDR2 YSLEER. The CDR3 has 15 residues. The CDR3 DNA follows: TGCGCCAGCAGCCGACTAGCTGGGGCGGGAGAGACCCAGTACTTC. It specifies CASSRLAGAGETQYF.

The table lists this clone with a few counts. This chain uses TRBV5-5 with TRBJ1-2; D not certain. V was shortened by 4 bases and J by 2 bases, with 12 bases between the two germline ends. The CDR3 has 14 amino acids. CDR1 is SGHKS and CDR2 is YYEKEE in the germline V gene (reference sequence). The CDR3 DNA is TGTGCCAGCAGCCGCATCGACACGAACTATGGCTACACCTTC. This sequence encodes CASSRIDTNYGYTF.

This chain connects TRBV11-3 to TRBJ2-1; perhaps TRBD1 as D (9 bases). Germline V gene data show CDR1 as SGHNT and CDR2 as YENEEA. V lost 5 bases, J lost 10 bases, and 21 bases lay in between. CDR3 length equals 15 residues. This CDR3 is CASSRGGTGQEEQFF. DNA for the CDR3: TGTGCCAGCAGCCGCGGGGGGACAGGGCAGGAGGAGCAGTTCTTC.

The chain links TRBV5-1 to TRBJ2-2; possibly TRBD1 for D (7 bases). Germline CDR1 and CDR2: SGHRS and YFSETQ. The CDR3 sequence is 16 residues long. The V and J ends lost 0 bases and 6 bases respectively, with 15 bases between them. CDR3 sequence reads: CASSLARGQRAGELFF. The CDR3 region has the DNA TGCGCCAGCAGCTTGGCCAGGGGACAGCGGGCCGGGGAGCTGTTTTTT.

This clone was detected once. The chain is built from TRBV28 and TRBJ2-7; 10 bases match TRBD2. Germline-derived CDR1 and CDR2 are MDHEN and SYDVKM. V was clipped by 5 bases and J by 2 bases; unmatched bases: 9. The CDR3 is 16 amino acids. The CDR3 DNA follows: TGTGCCAGCAGTGCCCTTAGCGGGAGGCAAACCTACGAGCAGTACTTC. It encodes CASSALSGRQTYEQYF.

This chain joins TRBV6-2 or TRBV6-3 and TRBJ2-7, with a possible D match to TRBD2 (6 bases). CDR1 MNHEY and CDR2 SVGEGT come from the germline V gene. The CDR3 is made up of 16 amino acids. Trimming pared 2 bases from V and 0 bases from J, leaving 14 bases between. For the CDR3, the DNA is TGTGCCAGCAGTTACAAGCTTAGCGGCACCTCCTACGAGCAGTACTTC. Translated, it gives CASSYKLSGTSYEQYF.

The chain carries TRBV5-6 and TRBJ1-2; the D is unclear. Trimming left V 1 base short and J 0 bases short, with 7 bases between. CDR3 length: 14 amino acids. CDR1 and CDR2 from the germline V gene are SGHDT and YYEEEE. This chain's CDR3 is CASSLNAANYGYTF. For the CDR3, the DNA is TGTGCCAGCAGCTTGAACGCGGCTAACTATGGCTACACCTTC.

V gene TRBV10-3 combines with J gene TRBJ2-1; 7 bases align to TRBD2. The CDR3 sequence is 15 residues long. Germline assignment: CDR1 ENHRY and CDR2 SYGVKD. The V segment lost 3 bases and the J segment 2 bases; nucleotides outside the gene matches: 4. CDR3 amino acids: CAISDRLAAYNEQFF. CDR3 DNA: TGTGCCATCAGTGATCGGCTAGCGGCCTACAATGAGCAGTTCTTC.

The chain has TRBV5-4 and TRBJ2-7; 9 positions match TRBD1. There are 15 residues in the CDR3. V trimming: 0 bases; J trimming: 3 bases; junction bases outside the gene matches: 4. CDR1 is SGHNT and CDR2 is YYREEE in the germline V gene (reference sequence). The CDR3 sequence is CASSLAGTGSYEQYF. Here the CDR3 DNA reads TGTGCCAGCAGCTTGGCCGGGACAGGGAGCTACGAGCAGTACTTC.

This chain links TRBV23-1 with TRBJ2-6, with no clear D. TRBV23-1 qualifies as an ORF whose function is uncertain. V dropped 3 bases and J dropped 3 bases, with 6 bases sitting between them. The CDR3 has 14 residues. For the CDR3, the DNA is TGCGCCAGCAGTCACCGCGGTGGGGCCAACGTCCTGACTTTC. Protein: CASSHRGGANVLTF.

This clone was observed a single time. V and J are TRBV4-2 and TRBJ2-5; 9 bases align to TRBD2. With 0 bases clipped from V and 1 base from J, the junction kept 12 bases outside the gene matches. CDR1 is LGHNA and CDR2 is YNFKEQ in the germline V gene. The CDR3 extends over 19 amino acids. The CDR3 region is CASSQDGFETSGPQETQYF. The CDR3, as DNA: TGTGCCAGCAGCCAAGACGGATTCGAGACTAGCGGACCCCAAGAGACCCAGTACTTC.

V and J are TRBV6-6 and TRBJ1-1; 7 positions match TRBD1. From germline, CDR1 is MNHNY and CDR2 SVGAGI (reference sequence). Trimming cost V 5 bases and J 0 bases; bases outside gene matches: 12. CDR3 size: 17 residues. CDR3 nucleotide sequence: TGTGCCAGCAGTCCTCTCGGGACAGACACATTGAACACTGAAGCTTTCTTT. Translating it yields CASSPLGTDTLNTEAFF.

This clone was recorded a few times. The chain has TRBV4-1 and TRBJ2-7, with TRBD2 identical over 7 bases. Germline trimming cut 2 bases from V and 7 bases from J; bases unmatched to any gene: 8. Germline CDR1 and CDR2: MGHRA and YSYEKL. CDR3 length: 14 residues. This CDR3 reads CASSQPGRGLEQYF. CDR3 DNA sequence: TGCGCCAGCAGCCAACCAGGACGGGGACTAGAGCAGTACTTC.

The chain combines TRBV5-6 with TRBJ1-5; D is undetermined. Germline V gene sequence: CDR1 SGHDT, CDR2 YYEEEE. CDR3 size: 14 residues. V lost 1 base and J lost 4, with 9 bases in between. CDR3 residues: CASSLQQQNQPQHF. CDR3 DNA: TGTGCCAGCAGCTTGCAACAGCAGAATCAGCCCCAGCATTTT. Drawing the rest from reference TRBV5-6 and TRBJ1-5, the complete variable domain is DAGVTQSPTHLIKTRGQQVTLRCSPKSGHDTVSWYQQALGQGPQFIFQYYEEEERQRGNFPDRFSGHQFPNYSSELNVNALLLGDSALYLCASSLQQQNQPQHFGDGTRLSIL.

V gene TRBV6-6 combines with J gene TRBJ2-7; 11 nucleotides agree with TRBD1. J gave up 9 bases and V 6 bases, and 10 bases lay outside the gene matches. The CDR3 length is 14 residues. Per germline, CDR1 MNHNY and CDR2 SVGAGI (reference sequence). The CDR3 coding sequence is TGTGCCAGCAGCCGCGGACAGGGGGCGGGGGGGCAGTACTTC. Its protein product is CASSRGQGAGGQYF.

The chain carries TRBV5-6 and TRBJ1-1; 7 nucleotides agree with TRBD1. The trim removed 5 bases at V and 14 bases at J, leaving 15 bases unmatched. Germline V gene data show CDR1 as SGHDT and CDR2 as YYEEEE. This CDR3 has 13 residues. Here the CDR3 reads CASSHGQAALVFF. CDR3 sequence (DNA): TGTGCCAGCAGTCATGGACAGGCTGCCCTGGTATTCTTT.